This T cell receptor beta chain is drawn from a study of blood T cell repertoires in COVID-19. The V gene lost 2 bases and the J gene lost 7 bases, with 8 bases spanning the gap. The CDR3 contains 12 residues. The germline V gene encodes CDR1 MNHEY and CDR2 SVGAGI. There are a few counts of this clone. In the study's own analysis: Amplification of reference gene primers provided the estimated nucleated cell counts. Generated by immunoSEQ multiplex PCR, the TCRdb table keeps only in-frame clones and is missing some. That table gives V, J and clone size, and the DNA gave D and trimming. There are about 160,000 clones in the sample; approximately 85% occur only once, and 6.5% to 7.5% lies in the top ten.

The rearrangement joins TRBV6-5 to TRBJ1-2; the D gene is possibly TRBD1 (5 bases). Sample: peripheral blood. This clonotype originated in a man older than 75 with COVID-19, enrolled during active disease. The CDR3 nucleotides read TGTGCCAGCAGTTACAGGGGTAGTGGCTACACCTTC. This gives the protein CASSYRGSGYTF.